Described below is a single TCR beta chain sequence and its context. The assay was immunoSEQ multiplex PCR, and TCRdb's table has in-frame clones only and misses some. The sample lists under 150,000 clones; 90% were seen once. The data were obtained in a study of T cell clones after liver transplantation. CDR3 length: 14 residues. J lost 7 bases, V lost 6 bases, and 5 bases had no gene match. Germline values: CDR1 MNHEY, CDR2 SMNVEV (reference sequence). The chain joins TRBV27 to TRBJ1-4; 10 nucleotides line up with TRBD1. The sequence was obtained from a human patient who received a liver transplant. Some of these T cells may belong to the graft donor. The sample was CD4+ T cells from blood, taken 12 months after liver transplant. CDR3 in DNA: TGTGCCAGCAGATCCGGGACAGGGGTTGAAAAACTGTTTTTT. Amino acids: CASRSGTGVEKLFF.